Described below is a single T cell receptor (beta chain) sequence and its context. The antigen is not known. This sample is drawn from a study of blood T cells in healthy people across ages. At the level of the study: Researchers report that template switching captured about one barcoded beta molecule per two T cells.

Looked up from germline, CDR1 is SGDLS and CDR2 is YYNGEE. The V gene end was trimmed by 2 bases and the J gene end by 11 bases; junction bases not matched to a gene: 12. This CDR3 is built from 15 residues. Study-level findings and limits: While age rose, TCR beta diversity per million T cells dropped in a roughly linear way.

Primers used in a second PCR of about 6 to 11 cycles were a sample-barcoded 5' primer and a J-beta primer mix. Each CDR3 protein gets one entry after TCRdb re-called the 5' RACE reads with MiXCR. The sample holds some 1.6 million distinct CDR3 sequences, roughly 32% seen once. The chain combines TRBV9 with TRBJ2-5, with 10 bases aligning to TRBD2. This receptor was identified in a woman in her twenties or thirties in good health. What was sequenced was blood. CDR3 sequence reads: CASSVGLAVDSEQYF. The CDR3 DNA reads as TGTGCCAGCAGCGTTGGACTAGCGGTGGACAGTGAGCAGTACTTC.